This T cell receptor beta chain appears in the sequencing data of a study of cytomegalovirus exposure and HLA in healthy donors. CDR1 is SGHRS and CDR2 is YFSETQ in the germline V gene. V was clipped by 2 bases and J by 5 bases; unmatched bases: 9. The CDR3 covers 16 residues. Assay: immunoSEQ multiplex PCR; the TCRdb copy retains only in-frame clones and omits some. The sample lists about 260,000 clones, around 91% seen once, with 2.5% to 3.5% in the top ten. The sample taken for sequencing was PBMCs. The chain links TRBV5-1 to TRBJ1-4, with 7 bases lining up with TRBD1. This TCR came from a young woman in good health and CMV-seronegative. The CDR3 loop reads CASSLETGTVNEKLFF. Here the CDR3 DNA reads TGCGCCAGCAGCTTAGAAACCGGGACAGTGAATGAAAAACTGTTTTTT.